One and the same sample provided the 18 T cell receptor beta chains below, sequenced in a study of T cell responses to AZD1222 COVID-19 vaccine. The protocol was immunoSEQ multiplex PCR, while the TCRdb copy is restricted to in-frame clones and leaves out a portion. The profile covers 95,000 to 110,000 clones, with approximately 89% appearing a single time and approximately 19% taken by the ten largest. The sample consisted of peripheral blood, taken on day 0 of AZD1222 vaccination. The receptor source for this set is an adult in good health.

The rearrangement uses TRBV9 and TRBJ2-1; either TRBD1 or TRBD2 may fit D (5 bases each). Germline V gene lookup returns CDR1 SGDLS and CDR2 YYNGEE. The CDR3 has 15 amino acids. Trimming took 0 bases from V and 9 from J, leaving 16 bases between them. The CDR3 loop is CASSVVPGSGGEQFF. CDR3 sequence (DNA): TGTGCCAGCAGCGTAGTTCCTGGGTCTGGGGGTGAGCAGTTCTTC.

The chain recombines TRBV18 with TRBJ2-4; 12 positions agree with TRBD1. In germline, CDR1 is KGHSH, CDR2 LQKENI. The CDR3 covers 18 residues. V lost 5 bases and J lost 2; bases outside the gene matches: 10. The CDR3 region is CASSLTGTGGATKNIQYF. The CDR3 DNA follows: TGTGCCAGCTCATTAACCGGGACAGGGGGCGCGACCAAAAACATTCAGTACTTC. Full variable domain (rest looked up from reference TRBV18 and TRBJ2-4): NAGVMQNPRHLVRRRGQEARLRCSPMKGHSHVYWYRQLPEEGLKFMVYLQKENIIDESGMPKERFSAEFPKEGPSILRIQQVVRGDSAAYFCASSLTGTGGATKNIQYFGAGTRLSVL.

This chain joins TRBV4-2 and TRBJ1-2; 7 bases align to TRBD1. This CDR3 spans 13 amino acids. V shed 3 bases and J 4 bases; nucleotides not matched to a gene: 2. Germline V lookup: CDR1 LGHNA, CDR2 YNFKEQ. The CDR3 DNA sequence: TGTGCCAGCAGCCATGGGACAGTCTATGGCTACACCTTC. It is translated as CASSHGTVYGYTF.

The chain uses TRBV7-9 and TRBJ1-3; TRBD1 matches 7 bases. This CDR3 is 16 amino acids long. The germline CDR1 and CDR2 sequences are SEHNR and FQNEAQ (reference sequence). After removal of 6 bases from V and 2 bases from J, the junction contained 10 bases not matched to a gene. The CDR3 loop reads CASSRSNTGAGNTIYF. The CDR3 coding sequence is TGTGCCAGCAGTCGATCGAATACAGGGGCTGGAAACACCATATATTTT.

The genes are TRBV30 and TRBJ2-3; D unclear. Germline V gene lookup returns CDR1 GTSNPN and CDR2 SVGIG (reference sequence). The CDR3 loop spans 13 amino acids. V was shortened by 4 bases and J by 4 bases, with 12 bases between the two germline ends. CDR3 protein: CAWTGVPADTQYF. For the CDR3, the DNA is TGTGCCTGGACAGGAGTTCCCGCAGATACGCAGTATTTT.

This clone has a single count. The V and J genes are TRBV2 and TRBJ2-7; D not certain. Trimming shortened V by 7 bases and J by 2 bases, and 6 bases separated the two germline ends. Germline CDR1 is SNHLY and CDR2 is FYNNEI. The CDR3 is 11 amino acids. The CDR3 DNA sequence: TGTGCCAGCACTGGGGCCTACGAGCAGTACTTC. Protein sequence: CASTGAYEQYF. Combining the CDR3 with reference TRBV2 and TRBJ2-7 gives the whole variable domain EPEVTQTPSHQVTQMGQEVILRCVPISNHLYFYWYRQILGQKVEFLVSFYNNEISEKSEIFDDQFSVERPDGSNFTLKIRSTKLEDSAMYFCASTGAYEQYFGPGTRLTVT.

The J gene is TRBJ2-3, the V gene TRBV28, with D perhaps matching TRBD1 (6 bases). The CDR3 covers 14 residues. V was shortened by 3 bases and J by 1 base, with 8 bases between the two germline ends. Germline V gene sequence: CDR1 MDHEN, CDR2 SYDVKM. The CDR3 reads CASSFRTGTDTQYF. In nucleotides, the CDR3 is TGTGCCAGCAGTTTCCGGACAGGCACAGATACGCAGTATTTT.

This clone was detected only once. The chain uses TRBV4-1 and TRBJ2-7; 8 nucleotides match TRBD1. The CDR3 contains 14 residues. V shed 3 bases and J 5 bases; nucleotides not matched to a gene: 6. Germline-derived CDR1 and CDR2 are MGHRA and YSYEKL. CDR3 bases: TGCGCCAGCAGCCAGGACAGGGTTTCCCACGAGCAGTACTTC. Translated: CASSQDRVSHEQYF.

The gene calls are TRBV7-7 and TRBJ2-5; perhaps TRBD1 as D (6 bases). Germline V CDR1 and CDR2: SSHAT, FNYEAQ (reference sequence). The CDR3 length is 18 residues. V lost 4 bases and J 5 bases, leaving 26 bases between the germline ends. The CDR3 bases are TGTGCCAGCAGCTCCACCAGGGGCCCAAGAGATATCCTCGAGACCCAGTACTTC. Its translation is CASSSTRGPRDILETQYF.

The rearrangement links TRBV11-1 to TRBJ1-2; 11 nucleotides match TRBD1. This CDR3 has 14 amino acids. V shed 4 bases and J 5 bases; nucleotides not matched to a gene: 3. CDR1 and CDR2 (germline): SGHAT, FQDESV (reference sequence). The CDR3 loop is CASSYGQGAYGYTF. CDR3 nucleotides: TGTGCCAGCAGCTACGGACAGGGGGCTTATGGCTACACCTTC.

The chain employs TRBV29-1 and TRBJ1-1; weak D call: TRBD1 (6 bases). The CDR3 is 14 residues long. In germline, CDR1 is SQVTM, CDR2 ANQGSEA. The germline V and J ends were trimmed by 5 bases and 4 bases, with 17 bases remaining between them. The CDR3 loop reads CSVYTPGHLTEAFF. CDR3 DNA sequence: TGCAGCGTTTACACCCCGGGACACCTCACTGAAGCTTTCTTT.

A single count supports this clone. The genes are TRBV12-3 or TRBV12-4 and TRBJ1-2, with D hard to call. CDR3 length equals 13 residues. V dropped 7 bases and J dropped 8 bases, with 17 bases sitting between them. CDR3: CASTPGGRWGYTF. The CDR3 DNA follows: TGTGCCAGCACCCCGGGCGGGAGGTGGGGCTACACCTTC.

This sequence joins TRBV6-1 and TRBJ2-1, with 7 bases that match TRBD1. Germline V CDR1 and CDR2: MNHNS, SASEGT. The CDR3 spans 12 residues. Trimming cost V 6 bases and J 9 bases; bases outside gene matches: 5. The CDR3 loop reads CASSATGFEQFF. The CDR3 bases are TGTGCCAGCAGCGCGACAGGGTTTGAGCAGTTCTTC.

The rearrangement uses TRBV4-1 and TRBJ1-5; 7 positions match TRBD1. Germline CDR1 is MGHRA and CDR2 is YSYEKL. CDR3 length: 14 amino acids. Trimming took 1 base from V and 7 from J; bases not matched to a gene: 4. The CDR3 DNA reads TGCGCCAGCAGCCAAGTTAGGGGGCTCCAGCCCCAGCATTTT. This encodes CASSQVRGLQPQHF.

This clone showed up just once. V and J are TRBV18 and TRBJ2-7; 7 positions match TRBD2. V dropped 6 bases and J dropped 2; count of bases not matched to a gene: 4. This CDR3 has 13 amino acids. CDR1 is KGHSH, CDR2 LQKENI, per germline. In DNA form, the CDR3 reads TGTGCCAGCTCTCGTCGGGGGGCCTACGAGCAGTACTTC. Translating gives CASSRRGAYEQYF.

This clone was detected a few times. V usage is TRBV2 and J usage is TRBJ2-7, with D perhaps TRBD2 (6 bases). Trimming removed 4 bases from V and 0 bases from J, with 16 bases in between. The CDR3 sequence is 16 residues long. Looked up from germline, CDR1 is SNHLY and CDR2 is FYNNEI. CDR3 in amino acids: CASSGVAGPSSYEQYF. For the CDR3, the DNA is TGTGCCAGCAGTGGAGTCGCGGGGCCTAGCTCCTACGAGCAGTACTTC.

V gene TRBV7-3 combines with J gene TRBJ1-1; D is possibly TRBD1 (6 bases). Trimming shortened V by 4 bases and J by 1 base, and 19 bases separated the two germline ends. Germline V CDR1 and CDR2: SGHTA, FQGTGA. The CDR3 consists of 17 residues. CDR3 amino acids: CASSSSSHGQSNTEAFF. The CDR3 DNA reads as TGTGCCAGCAGCTCGTCCTCCCACGGACAGTCGAACACTGAAGCTTTCTTT.

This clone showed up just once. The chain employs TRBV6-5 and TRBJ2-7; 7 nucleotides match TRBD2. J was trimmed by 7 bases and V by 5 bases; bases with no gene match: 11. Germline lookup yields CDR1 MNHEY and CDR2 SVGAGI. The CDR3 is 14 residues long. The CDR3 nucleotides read TGTGCCAGCAGTCGGACTAGTGGGGGGGGTGAGCAGTACTTC. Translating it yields CASSRTSGGGEQYF.